The sequence of this T cell receptor (beta chain) was determined in a study of blood T cell repertoires in COVID-19. On the study more broadly: PBMCs, B-cell-depleted T cells, or T cells were the source of the cDNA or gDNA that made up the material.

The assay was immunoSEQ multiplex PCR, and TCRdb's table has in-frame clones only and misses some. The sample has 110,000 to 150,000 clones, about 80% seen once. In germline, CDR1 is MNHEY, CDR2 SMNVEV (reference sequence). The CDR3 contains 14 residues. V lost 0 bases to trimming and J lost 6 bases, with 9 bases between them. The receptor comes from a human donor in a cohort sampled during active COVID-19. Input material: peripheral blood. This chain uses TRBV27 with TRBJ1-5; D possibly corresponds to TRBD1 (5 bases). As DNA, the CDR3 is TGTGCCAGCAGTTTATCAGGGGAGGGTCAGCCCCAGCATTTT. It encodes CASSLSGEGQPQHF.